The rows below give T cell receptor beta chains drawn from one sample of a study of cytomegalovirus exposure and HLA in healthy donors. Clones were sequenced by immunoSEQ multiplex PCR, and TCRdb holds only the in-frame ones, with some missing. The table records roughly 90,000 clones, approximately 85% of them present only once. The material sequenced was PBMCs. The receptors were sampled from a young man in good health and CMV-seropositive. Each CDR3 is given with its conserved first and last residue. A D gene is named only where the DNA matches it firmly. The listing skips clone size in some rows; elsewhere it reads once, few, many or a size class.

J: TRBJ2-7; size: NA; V: TRBV2; D: TRBD2; CDR3: CASILDAGLAPTFSYEQYF; DNA: TGTGCCAGCATCCTGGACGCAGGACTAGCGCCGACCTTCTCCTACGAGCAGTACTTC
J: TRBJ2-1; size: NA; V: TRBV6-5; D: NA; CDR3: CASSSETRGNEQFF; DNA: TGTGCCAGCAGTTCCGAGACTAGGGGCAATGAGCAGTTCTTC
J: TRBJ1-4; size: NA; V: TRBV5-1; D: NA; CDR3: CASSPPTGPTNEKLFF; DNA: TGCGCCAGCAGCCCTCCGACAGGTCCAACTAATGAAAAACTGTTTTTT
J: TRBJ2-1; size: NA; V: TRBV10-3; D: NA; CDR3: CASGGLYNEQFF; DNA: TGTGCCAGCGGCGGACTCTACAATGAGCAGTTCTTC
J: TRBJ2-7; size: NA; V: TRBV6-5; D: NA; CDR3: CASRQGTYEQYF; DNA: TGTGCCAGCAGACAGGGTACCTACGAGCAGTACTTC
J: TRBJ1-2; size: NA; V: TRBV6-5; D: NA; CDR3: CASSGHRVGNYGYTF; DNA: TGTGCCAGCAGCGGACACAGGGTAGGGAACTATGGCTACACCTTC
J: TRBJ2-7; size: NA; V: TRBV10-3; D: TRBD2; CDR3: CAISGTSGSLVDEQYF; DNA: TGTGCCATCAGTGGGACTAGCGGGAGTTTAGTCGACGAGCAGTACTTC
J: TRBJ1-5; size: NA; V: TRBV18; D: TRBD1; CDR3: CASSQQERDRQPQHF; DNA: TGTGCCAGCTCACAACAAGAGCGGGACAGGCAGCCCCAGCATTTT
J: TRBJ1-4; size: few; V: TRBV5-4; D: NA; CDR3: CASSLQTGTNEKLFF; DNA: TGTGCCAGCAGCTTGCAAACAGGGACTAATGAAAAACTGTTTTTT
J: TRBJ1-2; size: NA; V: TRBV28; D: NA; CDR3: CASSSRRTIYGYTF; DNA: TGTGCCAGCAGTTCCCGCCGGACAATATATGGCTACACCTTC
J: TRBJ1-5; size: NA; V: TRBV9; D: TRBD1; CDR3: CASSATTGDDQPQHF; DNA: TGTGCCAGCAGCGCCACGACAGGGGATGATCAGCCCCAGCATTTT
J: TRBJ2-3; size: few; V: TRBV6-5; D: NA; CDR3: CASSYSPVLRGDTQYF; DNA: TGTGCCAGCAGTTACTCGCCAGTCCTCCGAGGAGATACGCAGTATTTT
J: TRBJ2-7; size: NA; V: TRBV28; D: TRBD1; CDR3: CASSLPGQGPYEQYF; DNA: TGTGCCAGCAGTTTGCCGGGACAGGGTCCCTACGAGCAGTACTTC
J: TRBJ2-7; size: NA; V: TRBV11-3; D: TRBD2; CDR3: CASSLESGGTSGTYEQYF; DNA: TGTGCCAGCAGCTTAGAATCCGGCGGGACTAGCGGGACCTACGAGCAGTACTTC
J: TRBJ2-4; size: NA; V: TRBV2; D: TRBD1; CDR3: CASRATGGNIQYF; DNA: TGTGCCAGCAGAGCGACAGGGGGGAACATTCAGTACTTC
J: TRBJ2-2; size: NA; V: TRBV18; D: NA; CDR3: CASSPPAAYTGELFF; DNA: TGTGCCAGCTCACCACCGGCGGCCTACACCGGGGAGCTGTTTTTT
J: TRBJ2-3; size: NA; V: TRBV7-7; D: TRBD2; CDR3: CASSTGLEDTDTQYF; DNA: TGTGCCAGCAGCACCGGACTAGAAGACACAGATACGCAGTATTTT
J: TRBJ2-1; size: NA; V: TRBV5-1; D: TRBD2; CDR3: CASSLGLTSGTSYNEQFF; DNA: TGCGCCAGCAGCTTGGGCCTGACTAGCGGGACCTCCTACAATGAGCAGTTCTTC
J: TRBJ2-1; size: NA; V: TRBV28; D: TRBD1; CDR3: CASTGGQGAFGEQFF; DNA: TGTGCCAGCACAGGAGGACAGGGGGCGTTCGGTGAGCAGTTCTTC
J: TRBJ2-1; size: NA; V: TRBV10-3; D: TRBD1; CDR3: CAISEGQGVNEQFF; DNA: TGTGCCATCAGTGAGGGACAGGGGGTAAATGAGCAGTTCTTC
J: TRBJ2-7; size: NA; V: TRBV5-1; D: TRBD1; CDR3: CASSLGQGAREQYF; DNA: TGCGCCAGCAGCCTCGGACAGGGGGCGCGCGAGCAGTACTTC
J: TRBJ2-3; size: NA; V: TRBV29-1; D: NA; CDR3: CSVLDMIQAYTQYF; DNA: TGCAGCGTCCTCGACATGATTCAGGCGTATACGCAGTATTTT
J: TRBJ2-3; size: NA; V: TRBV15; D: NA; CDR3: CATSRGGRSTDTQYF; DNA: TGTGCCACCAGCAGAGGCGGGCGGAGCACAGATACGCAGTATTTT
J: TRBJ1-5; size: NA; V: TRBV9; D: NA; CDR3: CASSIGVSVAQPQHF; DNA: TGTGCCAGCAGCATCGGGGTTTCGGTGGCCCAGCCCCAGCATTTT
J: TRBJ2-1; size: NA; V: TRBV28; D: NA; CDR3: CASSLRGLTGGNEQFF; DNA: TGTGCCAGCAGTCTGAGGGGGCTTACTGGGGGGAATGAGCAGTTCTTC
J: TRBJ1-1; size: NA; V: TRBV6-6; D: NA; CDR3: CASSATRGGMNTEAFF; DNA: TGTGCCAGCAGCGCAACAAGAGGTGGAATGAACACTGAAGCTTTCTTT
J: TRBJ2-2; size: NA; V: TRBV18; D: TRBD1; CDR3: CASSPRGQGGTGELFF; DNA: TGTGCCAGCTCACCACGGGGACAGGGTGGCACCGGGGAGCTGTTTTTT
J: TRBJ2-3; size: few; V: TRBV6-5; D: TRBD2; CDR3: CASSYSTGLAGGQQYF; DNA: TGTGCCAGCAGTTACTCGACCGGACTAGCGGGAGGGCAGCAGTATTTT
J: TRBJ1-2; size: NA; V: TRBV6-6; D: TRBD1; CDR3: CASSRGTGGDYGYTF; DNA: TGTGCCAGCAGCAGAGGGACAGGGGGCGACTATGGCTACACCTTC
J: TRBJ2-1; size: few; V: TRBV10-3; D: TRBD2; CDR3: CAISESGTTNEQFF; DNA: TGTGCCATCAGTGAGTCAGGGACTACAAATGAGCAGTTCTTC
J: TRBJ2-1; size: NA; V: TRBV7-2; D: TRBD2; CDR3: CASSPRTSRRRSYNEQFF; DNA: TGTGCCAGCAGCCCACGGACTAGCCGCCGCAGATCCTACAATGAGCAGTTCTTC
J: TRBJ1-4; size: NA; V: TRBV28; D: NA; CDR3: CAALSSTNEKLFF; DNA: TGTGCCGCGCTATCTTCAACTAATGAAAAACTGTTTTTT
J: TRBJ1-4; size: NA; V: TRBV5-5; D: NA; CDR3: CASSLGTPEKLFF; DNA: TGTGCCAGCAGCCTTGGGACACCTGAAAAACTGTTTTTT